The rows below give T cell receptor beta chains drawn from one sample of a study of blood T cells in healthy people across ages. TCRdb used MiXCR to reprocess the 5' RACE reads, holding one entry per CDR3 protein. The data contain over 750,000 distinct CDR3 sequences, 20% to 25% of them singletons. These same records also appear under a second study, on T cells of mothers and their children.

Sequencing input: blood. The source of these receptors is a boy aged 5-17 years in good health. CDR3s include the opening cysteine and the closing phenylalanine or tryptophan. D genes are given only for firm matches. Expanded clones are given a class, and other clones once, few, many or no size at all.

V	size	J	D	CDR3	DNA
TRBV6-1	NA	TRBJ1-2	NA	CASFADYGYTF	TGTGCCAGCTTTGCAGACTATGGCTACACCTTC
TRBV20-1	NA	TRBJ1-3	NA	CSAYPISGNTIYF	TGCAGTGCTTACCCGATCTCTGGAAACACCATATATTTT
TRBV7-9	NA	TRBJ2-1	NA	CASSSRPGYNEQFF	TGTGCCAGCAGCTCCCGACCCGGATACAATGAGCAGTTCTTC
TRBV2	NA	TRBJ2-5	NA	CASSVPDEETQYF	TGTGCCAGCAGTGTGCCAGACGAAGAGACCCAGTACTTC
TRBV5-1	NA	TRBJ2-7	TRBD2	CASRIAGDGNEQYF	TGCGCCAGCAGGATAGCGGGAGATGGAAACGAGCAGTACTTC
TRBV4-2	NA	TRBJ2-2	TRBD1	CASSQTGGLSTGELFF	TGTGCCAGCAGCCAGACAGGGGGATTGAGCACCGGGGAGCTGTTTTTT
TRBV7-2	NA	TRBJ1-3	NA	CASSLGRSLRDNTIYF	TGTGCCAGCAGCTTAGGGAGGAGCCTTCGGGACAACACCATATATTTT
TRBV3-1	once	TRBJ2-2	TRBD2	CASGGLAKGVPIFTGELFF	TGTGCCAGCGGTGGACTAGCCAAGGGGGTGCCCATTTTTACCGGGGAGCTGTTTTTT
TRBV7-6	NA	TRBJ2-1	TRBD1	CASSFWTGGGYEQFF	TGTGCCAGCAGCTTTTGGACAGGGGGCGGGTATGAGCAGTTCTTC
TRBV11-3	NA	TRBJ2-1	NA	CASSLGGRSNEQFF	TGTGCCAGCAGCTTAGGGGGCAGAAGCAATGAGCAGTTCTTC
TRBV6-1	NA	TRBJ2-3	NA	CASRATAADTQYF	TGTGCCAGCAGAGCTACGGCAGCAGATACGCAGTATTTT
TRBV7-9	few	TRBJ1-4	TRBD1	CASSSQGPNEKLFF	TGTGCCAGCAGCTCACAGGGGCCTAATGAAAAACTGTTTTTT
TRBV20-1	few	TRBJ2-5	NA	CSARDPTAEETQYF	TGCAGTGCTAGAGATCCGACAGCCGAAGAGACCCAGTACTTC
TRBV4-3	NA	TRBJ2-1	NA	CASSQSMDRGHEQFF	TGCGCCAGCAGCCAATCAATGGATCGGGGGCATGAGCAGTTCTTC
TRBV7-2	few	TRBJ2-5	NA	CASSPKGFGETQYF	TGTGCCAGCAGCCCCAAGGGGTTCGGAGAGACCCAGTACTTC
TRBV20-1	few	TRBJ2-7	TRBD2	CSASPALAATYEQYF	TGCAGTGCTAGTCCCGCGCTAGCGGCGACTTACGAGCAGTACTTC
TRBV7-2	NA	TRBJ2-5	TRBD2	CASSPGITSGRRETQYF	TGTGCCAGCAGCCCAGGGATAACTAGCGGGAGACGGGAGACCCAGTACTTC
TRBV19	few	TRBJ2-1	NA	CAVPNNEQFF	TGTGCCGTCCCAAATAATGAGCAGTTCTTC
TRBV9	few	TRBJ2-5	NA	CASSVAGAYQETQYF	TGTGCCAGCAGCGTAGCCGGTGCGTACCAAGAGACCCAGTACTTC
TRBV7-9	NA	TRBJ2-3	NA	CASSLTGSDTQYF	TGTGCCAGCAGCTTAACGGGCTCAGATACGCAGTATTTT
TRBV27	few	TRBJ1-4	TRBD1	CASSHRGYNEKLFF	TGTGCCAGCAGCCACAGGGGATATAATGAAAAACTGTTTTTT
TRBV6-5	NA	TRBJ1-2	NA	CASSYSPGADGYTF	TGTGCCAGCAGTTACTCCCCGGGGGCGGATGGCTACACCTTC
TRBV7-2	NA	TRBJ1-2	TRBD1	CASSSGQIIYGYTF	TGTGCCAGCAGCTCGGGACAGATCATCTATGGCTACACCTTC
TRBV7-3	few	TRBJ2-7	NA	CASSVTVSYEQYF	TGTGCCAGCAGCGTGACTGTTTCCTACGAGCAGTACTTC
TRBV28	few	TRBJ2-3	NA	CASSAGGDVTDTQYF	TGTGCCAGCAGTGCAGGGGGGGATGTGACAGATACGCAGTATTTT
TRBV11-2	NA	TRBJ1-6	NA	CASSLVHGGGNSPLHF	TGTGCCAGCAGCTTAGTACATGGGGGGGGGAATTCACCCCTCCACTTT
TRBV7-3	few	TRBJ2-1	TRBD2	CASSPLGLAGAHGYNEQFF	TGTGCCAGCAGCCCCTTAGGACTAGCGGGGGCCCATGGCTACAATGAGCAGTTCTTC
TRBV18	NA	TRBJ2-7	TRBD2	CASSPSSGLEYEQYF	TGTGCCAGCTCACCGTCTAGCGGGCTGGAATACGAGCAGTACTTC
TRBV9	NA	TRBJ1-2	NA	CASSFSGANYGYTF	TGTGCCAGCAGCTTCTCAGGGGCCAACTATGGCTATACCTTC
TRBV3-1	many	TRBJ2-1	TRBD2	CASSQVSGAYNEQFF	TGTGCCAGCAGCCAAGTCAGCGGGGCTTACAATGAGCAGTTCTTC
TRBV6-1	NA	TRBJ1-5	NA	CASSETGDQPQHF	TGTGCCAGCAGTGAGACAGGAGATCAGCCCCAGCATTTT
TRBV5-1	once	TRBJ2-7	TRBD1	CATPKINGQEKEEYEQYF	TGCGCCACACCAAAGATAAATGGACAGGAGAAAGAAGAATACGAGCAGTACTTC
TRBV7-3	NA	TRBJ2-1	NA	CASSLGFRGDEQFF	TGTGCCAGCAGCTTAGGTTTCAGGGGTGATGAGCAGTTCTTC
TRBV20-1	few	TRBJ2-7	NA	CSASEISAVDYEQYF	TGCAGTGCTAGTGAAATTTCAGCGGTCGACTACGAGCAGTACTTC
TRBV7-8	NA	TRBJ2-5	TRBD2	CASSLVAGGGETQYF	TGTGCCAGCAGCCTCGTAGCGGGAGGCGGGGAGACCCAGTACTTC
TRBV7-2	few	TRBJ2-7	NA	CASSLGGVLNYEQCF	TGTGCCAGCAGCTTAGGCGGGGTTTTAAACTACGAGCAGTGCTTC
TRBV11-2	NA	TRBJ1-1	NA	CASSLEVYGGAFF	TGTGCCAGCAGCTTAGAGGTTTACGGAGGGGCTTTCTTT